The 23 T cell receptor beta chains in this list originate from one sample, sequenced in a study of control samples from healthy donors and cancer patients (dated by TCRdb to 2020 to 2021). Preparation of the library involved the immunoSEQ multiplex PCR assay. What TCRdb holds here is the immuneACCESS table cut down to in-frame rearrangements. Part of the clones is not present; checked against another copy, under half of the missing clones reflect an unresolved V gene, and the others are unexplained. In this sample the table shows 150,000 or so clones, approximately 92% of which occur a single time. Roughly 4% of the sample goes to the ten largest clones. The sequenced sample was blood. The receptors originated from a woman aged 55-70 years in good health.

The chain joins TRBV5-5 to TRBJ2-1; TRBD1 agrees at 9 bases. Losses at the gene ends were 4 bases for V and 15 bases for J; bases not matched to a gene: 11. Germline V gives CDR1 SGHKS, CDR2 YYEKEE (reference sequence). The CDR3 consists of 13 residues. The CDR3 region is CASSARDRETSFF. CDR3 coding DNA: TGTGCCAGCAGCGCCCGGGACAGGGAGACTTCGTTCTTC.

The CDR3 coding sequence is TGTGCCAGCAGTCCAGACCGACAGGGTCCGAACTATGGCTACACCTTC. Translation: CASSPDRQGPNYGYTF. The chain couples TRBV6-2 or TRBV6-3 to TRBJ1-2; TRBD1 agrees at 7 bases. J lost 2 bases, V lost 5 bases, and 11 bases had no gene match. From germline, CDR1 is MNHEY and CDR2 SVGEGT. CDR3 length equals 16 residues.

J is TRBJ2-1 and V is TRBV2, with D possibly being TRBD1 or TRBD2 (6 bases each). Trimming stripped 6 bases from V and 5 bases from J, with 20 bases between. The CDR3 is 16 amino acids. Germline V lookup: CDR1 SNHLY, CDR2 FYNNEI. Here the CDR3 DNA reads TGTGCCAGCAGACCAAGGGTTGGGGGGCCGGACAATGAGCAGTTCTTC. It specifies CASRPRVGGPDNEQFF.

For the CDR3, the DNA is TGTGCTAGTGGTTGGACAGGGATCCACGAGCAGTACTTC. Translation: CASGWTGIHEQYF. V is TRBV12-5 and J is TRBJ2-7; 8 bases agree with TRBD1. CDR3 length: 13 residues. Per the germline V gene, CDR1 is LGHNT and CDR2 is FRNRAP. V was pared by 4 bases and J by 5 bases, with 4 bases of the junction left unmatched.

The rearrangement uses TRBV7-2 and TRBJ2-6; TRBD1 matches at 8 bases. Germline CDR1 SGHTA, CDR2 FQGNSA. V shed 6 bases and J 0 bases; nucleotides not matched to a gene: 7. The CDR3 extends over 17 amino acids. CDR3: CASRAGTGYSGANVLTF. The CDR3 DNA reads TGTGCCAGCAGGGCCGGGACAGGCTACTCTGGGGCCAACGTCCTGACTTTC.

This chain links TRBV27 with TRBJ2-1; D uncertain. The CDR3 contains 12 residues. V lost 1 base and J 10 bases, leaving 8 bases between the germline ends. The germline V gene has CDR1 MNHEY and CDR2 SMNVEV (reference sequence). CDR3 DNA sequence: TGTGCCAGCAGTTTATTTGGTACAGAGCAGTTCTTC. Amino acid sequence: CASSLFGTEQFF.

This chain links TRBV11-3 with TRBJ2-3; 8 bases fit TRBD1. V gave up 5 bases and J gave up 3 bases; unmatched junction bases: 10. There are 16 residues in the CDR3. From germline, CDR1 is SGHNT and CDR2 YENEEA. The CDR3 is CASSTGQGRGTDTQYF. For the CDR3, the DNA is TGTGCCAGCAGCACTGGACAGGGCCGGGGGACAGATACGCAGTATTTT.

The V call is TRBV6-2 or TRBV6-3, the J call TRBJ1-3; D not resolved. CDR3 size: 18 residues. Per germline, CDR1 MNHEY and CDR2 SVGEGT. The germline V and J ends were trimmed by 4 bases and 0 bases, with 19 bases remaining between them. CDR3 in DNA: TGTGCCAGCAGTTTTGATCGTATGATGGCGTTCTCTGGAAACACCATATATTTT. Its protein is CASSFDRMMAFSGNTIYF.

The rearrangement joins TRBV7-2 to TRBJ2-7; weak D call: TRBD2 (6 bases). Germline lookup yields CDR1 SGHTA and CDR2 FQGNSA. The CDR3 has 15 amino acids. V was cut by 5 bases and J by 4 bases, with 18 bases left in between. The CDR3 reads CASSDSGGAGYEQYF. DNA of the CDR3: TGTGCCAGCAGCGATAGCGGAGGCGCAGGTTACGAGCAGTACTTC.

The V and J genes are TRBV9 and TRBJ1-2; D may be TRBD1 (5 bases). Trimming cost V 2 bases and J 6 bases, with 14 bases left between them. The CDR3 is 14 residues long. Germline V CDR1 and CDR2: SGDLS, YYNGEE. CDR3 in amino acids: CASSVDFGGNGYTF. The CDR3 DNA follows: TGTGCCAGCAGCGTGGATTTCGGGGGGAATGGCTACACCTTC.

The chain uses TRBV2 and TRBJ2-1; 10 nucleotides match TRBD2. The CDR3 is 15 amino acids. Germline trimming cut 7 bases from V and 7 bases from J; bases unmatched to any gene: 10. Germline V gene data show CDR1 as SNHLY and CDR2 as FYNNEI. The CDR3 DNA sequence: TGTGCCAGCAATCGAGGCCTAGCGGGGGTTAATGAGCAGTTCTTC. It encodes CASNRGLAGVNEQFF.

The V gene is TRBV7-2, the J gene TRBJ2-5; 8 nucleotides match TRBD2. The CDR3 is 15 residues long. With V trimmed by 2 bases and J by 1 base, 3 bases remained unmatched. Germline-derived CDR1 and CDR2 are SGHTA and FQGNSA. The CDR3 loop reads CASSLQRERQETQYF. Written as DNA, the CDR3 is TGTGCCAGCAGCTTACAGCGGGAGCGCCAAGAGACCCAGTACTTC.

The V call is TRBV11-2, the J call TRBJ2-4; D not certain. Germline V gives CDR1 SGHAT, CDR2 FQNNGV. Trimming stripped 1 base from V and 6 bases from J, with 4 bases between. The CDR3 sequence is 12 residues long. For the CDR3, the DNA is TGTGCCAGCAGCTTAGTCATAAACATTCAGTACTTC. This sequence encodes CASSLVINIQYF.

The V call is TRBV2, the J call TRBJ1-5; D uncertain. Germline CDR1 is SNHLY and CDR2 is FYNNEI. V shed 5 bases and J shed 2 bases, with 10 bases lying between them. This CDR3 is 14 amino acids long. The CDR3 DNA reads TGTGCCAGCAGTTGGACTCAGGGCAATCAGCCCCAGCATTTT. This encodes CASSWTQGNQPQHF.

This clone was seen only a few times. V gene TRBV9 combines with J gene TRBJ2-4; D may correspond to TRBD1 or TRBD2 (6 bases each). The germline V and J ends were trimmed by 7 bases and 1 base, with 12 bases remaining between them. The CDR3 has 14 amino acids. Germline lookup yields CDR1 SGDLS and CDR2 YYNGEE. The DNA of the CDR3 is TGTGCCAGCTCGAGGGGGGTGGCCAAAAACATTCAGTACTTC. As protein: CASSRGVAKNIQYF.

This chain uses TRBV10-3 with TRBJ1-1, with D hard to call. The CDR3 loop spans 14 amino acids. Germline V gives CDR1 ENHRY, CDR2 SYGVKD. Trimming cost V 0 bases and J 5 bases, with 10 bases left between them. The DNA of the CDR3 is TGTGCCATCAGTGAGTCGCAGGTAGGGACTGAAGCTTTCTTT. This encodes CAISESQVGTEAFF.

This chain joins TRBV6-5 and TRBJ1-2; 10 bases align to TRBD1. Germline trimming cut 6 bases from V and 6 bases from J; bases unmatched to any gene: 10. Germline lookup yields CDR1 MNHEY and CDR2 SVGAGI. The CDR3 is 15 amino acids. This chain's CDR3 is CASRGQGLRVDGYTF. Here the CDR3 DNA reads TGTGCCAGCAGGGGACAGGGGCTTCGGGTGGATGGCTACACCTTC.

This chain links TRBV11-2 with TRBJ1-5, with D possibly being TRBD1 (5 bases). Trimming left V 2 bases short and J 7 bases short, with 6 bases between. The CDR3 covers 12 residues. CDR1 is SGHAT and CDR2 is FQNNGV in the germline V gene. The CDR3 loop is CASSLQGQPQHF. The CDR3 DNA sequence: TGTGCCAGCAGCTTACAGGGACAGCCCCAGCATTTT.

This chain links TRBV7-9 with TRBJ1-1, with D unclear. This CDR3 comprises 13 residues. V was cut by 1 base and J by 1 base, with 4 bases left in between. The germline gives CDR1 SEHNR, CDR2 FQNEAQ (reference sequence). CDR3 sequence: CASSLDENTEAFF. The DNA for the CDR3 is TGTGCCAGCAGCTTAGACGAGAACACTGAAGCTTTCTTT. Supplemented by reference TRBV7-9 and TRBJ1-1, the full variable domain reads DTGVSQNPRHKITKRGQNVTFRCDPISEHNRLYWYRQTLGQGPEFLTYFQNEAQLEKSRLLSDRFSAERPKGSFSTLEIQRTEQGDSAMYLCASSLDENTEAFFGQGTRLTVV.

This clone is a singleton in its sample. The CDR3 protein is CASSSAGGVTDTQYF. In DNA, the CDR3 is TGTGCCAGCAGTTCGGCTGGAGGGGTCACAGATACGCAGTATTTT. The chain employs TRBV6-4 and TRBJ2-3; D is perhaps TRBD2 (6 bases). The CDR3 has 15 residues. In germline, CDR1 is MRHNA, CDR2 SNTAGT. Trimming took 5 bases from V and 2 from J, leaving 14 bases between them.

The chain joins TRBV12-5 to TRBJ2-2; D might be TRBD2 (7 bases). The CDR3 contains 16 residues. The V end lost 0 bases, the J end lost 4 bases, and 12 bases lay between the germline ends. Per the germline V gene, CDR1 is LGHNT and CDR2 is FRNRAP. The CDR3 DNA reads TGTGCTAGTGGTTTGGTACGGGGGGCGGGCACCGGGGAGCTGTTTTTT. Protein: CASGLVRGAGTGELFF.

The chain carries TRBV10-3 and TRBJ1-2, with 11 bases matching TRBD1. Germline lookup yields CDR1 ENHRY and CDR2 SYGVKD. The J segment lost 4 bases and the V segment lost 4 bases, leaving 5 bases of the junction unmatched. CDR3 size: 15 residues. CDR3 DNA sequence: TGTGCCATCAGTGCCCCGGGACAGGGGGGCTATGGCTACACCTTC. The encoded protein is CAISAPGQGGYGYTF.

The DNA for the CDR3 is TGTGCCAGCAGCGTAGGGGGTTTAGGCGAGCAGTTCTTC. This codes for CASSVGGLGEQFF. The chain links TRBV9 to TRBJ2-1; D is ambiguous. Trimming took off 0 bases at V and 10 bases at J, with 11 bases between the two ends. This CDR3 is 13 amino acids long. CDR1 and CDR2 (germline): SGDLS, YYNGEE.